This T cell receptor beta chain was found in a study of long-term antiretroviral therapy in people with HIV. This clone appeared once. What it binds is not known. immunoSEQ v3.0 was run at survey level. Sequencing was performed with immunoSEQ multiplex PCR; in TCRdb, only in-frame clones are kept and a portion is missing. Among some 22,000 clones listed, roughly 84% were seen once. Germline V gene data show CDR1 as SGHDN and CDR2 as FVKESK. The CDR3 has 16 residues. V was cut by 2 bases and J by 0 bases, with 13 bases left in between. A minimum of one pre-ART and two post-ART PBMC samples existed for each donor. Whole-study results and caveats: Relative to transplant donor controls, diversity remained lower despite increasing after ART. Older ART regimens may have been in use when blood was drawn between about 2004 and 2017. Pre-ART clonal expansion yielded clones that dominated the repertoire at all time points.

Source: unsorted PBMCs, taken at the start of antiretroviral therapy. This receptor was taken from a man in his fifties with HIV. The chain uses TRBV14 and TRBJ2-5; the D is unclear. The CDR3 protein is CASSQRPVYYQETQYF. CDR3 in DNA: TGTGCCAGCAGCCAACGTCCTGTATATTACCAAGAGACCCAGTACTTC.